These T cell receptor beta chains were read from a single sample in a study of post-analysis software for immune sequencing data. TCRdb re-analysed the PCR reads in MiXCR, keeping a single row per CDR3 protein. The sample consists of about 760,000 distinct CDR3 sequences, 25% to 30% of them appearing once. The sample consisted of blood. The source is a girl between 10 and 17 years old with multiple sclerosis. Both conserved end residues are part of each CDR3. D genes are given only for firm matches. Where a row states a size, it is once, few, many or the class of an expanded clone; other rows omit it.

>NA|TRBV28|NA|TRBJ2-7
CASTPGGVLYEQYF
TGTGCCAGCACCCCAGGCGGGGTTCTTTACGAGCAGTACTTC
>NA|TRBV3-1|NA|TRBJ1-1
CVSSQPGWTTEAFF
TGTGTCAGCAGCCAACCAGGGTGGACCACTGAAGCTTTCTTT
>few|TRBV7-9|NA|TRBJ1-4
CASSEDRNEKLFF
TGTGCCAGCAGCGAAGACAGGAATGAAAAACTGTTTTTT
>NA|TRBV12-3/TRBV12-4|NA|TRBJ1-5
CASGRTAGRFNQPQHF
TGTGCCAGCGGTCGGACAGCGGGGCGCTTCAATCAGCCCCAGCATTTT
>NA|TRBV20-1|NA|TRBJ2-7
CSARSSSAPYEQYF
TGCAGTGCTAGGTCCTCGAGCGCACCCTACGAGCAGTACTTC
>NA|TRBV5-1|TRBD1|TRBJ2-7
CASSQTGQAPYEQYF
TGCGCCAGCAGCCAGACGGGACAGGCCCCCTACGAGCAGTACTTC
>NA|TRBV5-1|TRBD1|TRBJ1-1
CASSSRDRYMNTEAFF
TGCGCCAGCAGCTCTCGGGACAGGTACATGAACACTGAAGCTTTCTTT
>NA|TRBV29-1|NA|TRBJ2-1
CSVSPQWAYNEQFF
TGCAGCGTTTCTCCCCAGTGGGCCTACAATGAGCAGTTCTTC
>few|TRBV5-5|NA|TRBJ2-7
CASSLSPGAISYEQYF
TGTGCCAGCAGCTTAAGCCCGGGGGCGATATCCTACGAGCAGTACTTC
>NA|TRBV27|NA|TRBJ2-3
CAIKGGYTDTQYF
TGTGCCATAAAAGGAGGGTACACAGATACGCAGTATTTT
>few|TRBV20-1|NA|TRBJ1-5
CSAPNLMSNQPQHF
TGCAGTGCTCCCAACTTAATGAGCAATCAGCCCCAGCATTTT
>few|TRBV7-9|TRBD2|TRBJ2-3
CASSSLGLAGSDTQYF
TGTGCCAGCAGCTCCCTCGGACTAGCGGGATCAGATACGCAGTATTTT
>few|TRBV6-1|TRBD2|TRBJ2-6
CASSPMTAGVSAGANVLTF
TGTGCCAGCAGCCCGATGACAGCGGGAGTGTCTGCTGGGGCCAACGTCCTGACTTTC
>few|TRBV29-1|TRBD2|TRBJ2-1
CSADASGNEQFF
TGCAGCGCCGACGCTAGCGGGAACGAGCAGTTCTTC
>once|TRBV9|NA|TRBJ2-1
CASSGREAGRYNEQFF
TGCGCCAGCAGCGGCAGGGAGGCAGGACGCTACAATGAGCAGTTCTTC
>NA|TRBV7-2|TRBD1|TRBJ2-4
CASSLEPGQGYIQYF
TGTGCCAGCAGCTTAGAACCGGGACAGGGTTACATTCAGTACTTC
>NA|TRBV20-1|TRBD2|TRBJ2-1
CSARDLAGSYNEQFF
TGCAGTGCTAGAGATTTAGCGGGAAGCTACAATGAGCAGTTCTTC
>NA|TRBV20-1|NA|TRBJ2-7
CSASGTSSEQYF
TGCAGTGCCTCCGGGACGTCATCCGAGCAGTACTTC
>NA|TRBV3-1|NA|TRBJ2-5
CASSQVGGQETQYF
TGTGCCAGCAGCCAAGTCGGCGGACAAGAGACCCAGTACTTC
>NA|TRBV27|NA|TRBJ2-5
CASRTRQETQYF
TGTGCCAGCAGAACCCGGCAAGAGACCCAGTACTTC
>few|TRBV20-1|TRBD2|TRBJ2-3
CSATLAGRLLSTDTQYF
TGCAGTGCCACCTTAGCGGGGCGACTTTTGAGCACAGATACGCAGTATTTT
>few|TRBV27|NA|TRBJ2-5
CASSLSRTALRETQYF
TGTGCCAGCAGTTTATCTCGGACAGCCCTCCGGGAGACCCAGTACTTC
>few|TRBV16|NA|TRBJ2-5
CASSGGQETQYF
TGTGCCAGCAGCGGGGGTCAAGAGACCCAGTACTTC
>NA|TRBV12-3/TRBV12-4|NA|TRBJ1-2
CASSSSDRTGGYGYTF
TGTGCCAGCAGTTCGTCCGACAGAACTGGGGGGTATGGCTACACCTTC
>NA|TRBV27|NA|TRBJ2-3
CASSLNLVADTQYF
TGTGCCAGCAGTTTAAACCTAGTCGCAGATACGCAGTATTTT
>NA|TRBV9|TRBD2|TRBJ2-1
CASSVVPGGEGEQFF
TGTGCCAGCAGCGTAGTTCCGGGAGGGGAAGGTGAGCAGTTCTTC
>few|TRBV4-1|TRBD1|TRBJ2-6
CASSQPGQGAGANVLTF
TGCGCCAGCAGCCAGCCGGGACAGGGGGCTGGGGCCAACGTCCTGACTTTC
>once|TRBV20-1|TRBD1|TRBJ1-6
CSARAGQTDSPLHF
TGCAGTGCTAGAGCGGGACAGACGGATTCACCCCTCCACTTT
>NA|TRBV6-5|NA|TRBJ1-1
CASSPFSGHEAFF
TGTGCCAGCAGTCCCTTTTCTGGGCACGAAGCTTTCTTT
>few|TRBV4-2|NA|TRBJ2-5
CASSGGLGRSKTQYF
TGTGCCAGCAGCGGGGGTTTAGGGAGGTCTAAGACCCAGTACTTC
>few|TRBV6-2/TRBV6-3|NA|TRBJ2-7
CASSYSMVRDSYEQYF
TGTGCCAGCAGTTACTCGATGGTCAGGGATTCCTACGAGCAGTACTTC
>few|TRBV6-6|TRBD2|TRBJ2-1
CASSAREGRWYEQFF
TGTGCCAGCAGTGCACGGGAGGGCCGGTGGTATGAGCAGTTCTTC
>NA|TRBV10-3|TRBD2|TRBJ2-3
CAISVGLPVADTQYF
TGTGCCATCAGCGTGGGACTACCCGTCGCAGATACGCAGTATTTT
>NA|TRBV11-1|TRBD1|TRBJ1-5
CASSLQMTGGDQPQHF
TGTGCCAGCAGCTTACAAATGACAGGGGGCGATCAGCCCCAGCATTTT
>NA|TRBV5-1|NA|TRBJ2-1
CASSLVNSYNEQFF
TGCGCCAGCAGCTTGGTCAACTCCTACAATGAGCAGTTCTTC
>NA|TRBV6-1|NA|TRBJ2-3
CASRWDLSTDAQYF
TGTGCCAGCAGATGGGACCTTAGCACAGATGCGCAGTATTTT
>few|TRBV7-8|NA|TRBJ1-1
CASSRESVTMNTEAFF
TGTGCCAGCAGCCGGGAGTCGGTTACTATGAACACTGAAGCTTTCTTT
>NA|TRBV6-1|NA|TRBJ1-5
CASRGAQRGQPQHF
TGTGCCAGCAGGGGGGCCCAACGGGGGCAGCCCCAGCATTTT
>few|TRBV7-2|NA|TRBJ2-7
CASSIKSAFEQYF
TGTGCCAGCAGTATTAAGTCCGCCTTCGAGCAGTACTTC
>NA|TRBV12-3/TRBV12-4|NA|TRBJ2-1
CASSTAVGVEQFF
TGTGCCAGCAGCACGGCGGTTGGGGTTGAGCAGTTCTTC
>few|TRBV20-1|NA|TRBJ2-3
CSAPNSGGMTDTQYF
TGCAGTGCCCCAAATAGCGGTGGAATGACAGATACGCAGTATTTT
>few|TRBV14|NA|TRBJ2-1
CASSPDSRSYNEQFF
TGTGCCAGCAGCCCGGACTCCCGCTCCTACAATGAGCAGTTCTTC
>NA|TRBV7-2|NA|TRBJ1-5
CASSVGLQTNQPQHF
TGTGCCAGCAGCGTAGGCCTACAGACTAATCAGCCCCAGCATTTT
>NA|TRBV24-1|NA|TRBJ1-2
CATSDPGTERGDGYTF
TGTGCCACCAGTGACCCAGGGACGGAGAGGGGTGATGGCTACACCTTC
>few|TRBV12-3/TRBV12-4|NA|TRBJ2-3
CASSFVPTDTQYF
TGTGCCAGCAGTTTTGTTCCGACAGATACGCAGTATTTT
>few|TRBV20-1|TRBD1|TRBJ2-5
CSARDLGDRLQETQYF
TGCAGTGCTAGAGATCTGGGGGACAGGCTCCAAGAGACCCAGTACTTC
>NA|TRBV7-8|NA|TRBJ2-7
CASSFRDFGSSYEQYF
TGTGCCAGCAGTTTCCGGGACTTTGGGAGCTCCTACGAGCAGTACTTC
>NA|TRBV2|TRBD1|TRBJ2-3
CASSTDRFYTDTQYF
TGTGCCAGCAGTACGGACAGGTTCTACACAGATACGCAGTATTTT
>few|TRBV4-2|NA|TRBJ1-1
CASSLRLSTEAFF
TGTGCCAGCAGCCTTAGACTGTCCACTGAAGCTTTCTTT
>NA|TRBV20-1|NA|TRBJ2-1
CSASGGRADEQFF
TGCAGTGCTAGTGGGGGTCGGGCCGATGAGCAGTTCTTC
>few|TRBV2|NA|TRBJ2-1
CASNKISYNEQFF
TGTGCCAGCAACAAAATTTCCTACAATGAGCAGTTCTTC
>few|TRBV29-1|NA|TRBJ2-3
CSANRGGTGTQYF
TGCAGCGCCAACAGGGGGGGGACAGGTACGCAGTATTTT
>NA|TRBV6-1|NA|TRBJ1-5
CASSDEPQHF
TGTGCCAGCAGTGACGAGCCCCAGCATTTT
>once|TRBV20-1|NA|TRBJ1-2
CSARAPWAPNYGYTF
TGCAGCGCTAGAGCCCCCTGGGCTCCCAACTATGGCTACACCTTC